This is a list of T cell receptor beta chains from one sample in a study of blood T cell repertoires in COVID-19. Method: immunoSEQ multiplex PCR; TCRdb's copy keeps in-frame clones and lacks some. Of roughly 140,000 clones listed, roughly 80% are singletons. What was sequenced was peripheral blood. The receptors shown here come from a man between 65 and 85 years old with acute or convalescent COVID-19. Each CDR3 is given without its conserved first and last residue. Each record gives: clone size, V gene, J gene, CDR3 protein. Part of the rows lack a size; the others show once, few, many or a class for expanded clones.

-	TRBV24-1	TRBJ2-6	ATSGAVGRGSSGANVLT
-	TRBV6-5	TRBJ1-1	ASSYDRGRGDTEAF
-	TRBV21-1	TRBJ1-5	ARDRQGASNQPQH
-	TRBV5-4	TRBJ1-1	ASSLDLAVNTEAF
-	TRBV5-4	TRBJ2-5	ASSRGTSGQETQY
-	TRBV15	TRBJ1-5	ATSTYPGQGSNQPQH
-	TRBV28	TRBJ2-5	ASRERGANQETQY
-	TRBV7-9	TRBJ1-1	ASSWDRGSTEAF
-	TRBV18	TRBJ2-7	ASSPPGMASYEQY
-	TRBV7-8	TRBJ1-2	ASSFAVNYGYT
-	TRBV11-1	TRBJ1-4	ASSRDWGLDEKLF
-	TRBV5-1	TRBJ2-4	ASSLARDRGNIQY
-	TRBV5-5	TRBJ2-2	ASSLGLDTIRSGELF
-	TRBV5-1	TRBJ2-7	ASSLGTSGSPYEQY
-	TRBV3-1/TRBV3-2	TRBJ2-3	ASSLDRVGDTQY
-	TRBV10-3	TRBJ2-1	ATAAGPVHEQF
few	TRBV5-6	TRBJ2-5	ASSFLGARETQY
-	TRBV19	TRBJ2-1	ASSIDTDSYNEQF
-	TRBV6-6	TRBJ1-6	ASTSQGSYNSPLH
few	TRBV7-8	TRBJ2-2	ASSLVTSGNTGELF
-	TRBV6-5	TRBJ1-2	ASTPLYAGAYGYT
-	TRBV7-3	TRBJ2-7	ASSWLAGEGYEQY
-	TRBV5-4	TRBJ2-2	ASSSRGSGNGELF
-	TRBV5-1	TRBJ2-1	ASRTSGWGSYNEQF
-	TRBV28	TRBJ1-5	ASKLSGGNQPQH
few	TRBV5-4	TRBJ2-7	ASSLGGGRAGEQY
-	TRBV5-6	TRBJ1-6	ASSPRRGSPLH
-	TRBV6-6	TRBJ2-7	ASSDRDRAGYEQY
once	TRBV5-4	TRBJ2-7	ASSFWTDEQY
-	TRBV5-1	TRBJ1-6	ASSFGPSGNSPLH
-	TRBV2	TRBJ1-5	ASSDQGGQPQH
-	TRBV18	TRBJ1-6	ASSPGQANSPLH
-	TRBV5-8	TRBJ1-5	ASSLLRNQPQH
-	TRBV28	TRBJ2-3	ATATSVGTDTQY
-	TRBV7-7	TRBJ1-1	AVGRQANTEAF
-	TRBV7-6	TRBJ2-3	ASSRGLAGEGDTQY
-	TRBV3-1/TRBV3-2	TRBJ1-3	ASSQDPGAGNTIY
-	TRBV19	TRBJ2-1	ASREGHLSEQF
-	TRBV18	TRBJ1-5	ASSQGQIGQPQH
-	TRBV11-2	TRBJ1-5	ASSLAGGTQPQH
-	TRBV27	TRBJ1-5	ASSGHRGNQPQH
-	TRBV6-6	TRBJ1-5	ASRTSVTGGNQPQH
-	TRBV5-4	TRBJ1-6	ASSPGTSSYNSPLH
-	TRBV7-7	TRBJ1-4	ASSLNRAHATNEKLF
-	TRBV28	TRBJ1-1	ASSLSGTVNTEAF
-	TRBV7-2	TRBJ2-7	ASSLTASASSYEQY
few	TRBV3-1/TRBV3-2	TRBJ2-7	ASSDDRVGEQY
-	TRBV28	TRBJ2-7	ASRLTGSYEQY
-	TRBV19	TRBJ1-4	ASSLTGGDEKLF
-	TRBV7-2	TRBJ1-2	ASSIQGHYGYT
-	TRBV29-1	TRBJ1-1	SVAVAEGTEAF